These 29 T cell receptor beta chains came from one sample sequenced in a study of vaccination and CD4 T cells after COVID-19. Their antigens remain unidentified. As for treatment: roughly 11-day PBMC culture with coronavirus spike peptide pools or control peptides (ViraFEST assay). Cultured CD4+ T cells had their DNA profiled by the Oncomine TCR Beta short-read assay. One entry per CDR3 protein results from TCRdb running MiXCR on the PCR reads. The repertoire holds around 17,000 distinct CDR3 sequences, with 38% as singletons. The specimen was CD4+ T cells from blood, cultured in vitro. These receptors all stem from a human donor who had recovered from COVID-19.

The V and J genes are TRBV19 and TRBJ1-1; unclear D gene. Germline V gene lookup returns CDR1 LNHDA and CDR2 SQIVND (reference sequence). With 2 bases removed from V and 9 bases from J, the gap between germline ends came to 7 bases. CDR3 length: 11 amino acids. The CDR3 spells CASSIQGKAFF. The DNA of the CDR3 is TGTGCCAGTAGTATACAAGGTAAAGCTTTCTTT.

The rearrangement joins TRBV10-3 to TRBJ2-3; no firm D call. The germline gives CDR1 ENHRY, CDR2 SYGVKD. The CDR3 covers 15 residues. The V gene lost 5 bases and the J gene lost 3 bases, with 15 bases spanning the gap. The CDR3 DNA sequence: TGTGCCATCAGTACGGACCCGACGCAGACAGATACGCAGTATTTT. Its protein is CAISTDPTQTDTQYF.

The chain is built from TRBV7-9 and TRBJ1-2; D might be TRBD1 (5 bases). Trimming removed 4 bases from V and 8 bases from J, with 14 bases in between. The CDR3 is made up of 13 amino acids. Per the germline V gene, CDR1 is SEHNR and CDR2 is FQNEAQ (reference sequence). Written as DNA, the CDR3 is TGTGCCAGCAGCTGGGGACGGGATCAAGGCTACACCTTC. Residues: CASSWGRDQGYTF. Filled out from reference TRBV7-9 and TRBJ1-2, the complete variable domain reads DTGVSQNPRHKITKRGQNVTFRCDPISEHNRLYWYRQTLGQGPEFLTYFQNEAQLEKSRLLSDRFSAERPKGSFSTLEIQRTEQGDSAMYLCASSWGRDQGYTFGSGTRLTVV.

The V call is TRBV4-2, the J call TRBJ2-3, with D hard to call. Germline-derived CDR1 and CDR2 are LGHNA and YNFKEQ. The CDR3 runs to 12 residues. V lost 5 bases, J lost 6 bases, and 9 bases lay in between. CDR3 sequence reads: CASSSQTDTQYF. The CDR3 region has the DNA TGTGCCAGCAGCTCCCAAACGGATACGCAGTATTTT.

This chain joins TRBV2 and TRBJ2-3; the D is unclear. The CDR3 loop spans 11 amino acids. The V and J ends lost 1 base and 6 bases respectively, with 2 bases between them. Germline loops: CDR1 SNHLY, CDR2 FYNNEI. As DNA, the CDR3 is TGTGCCAGCAGTGAAGGTGATACGCAGTATTTT. This encodes CASSEGDTQYF.

The chain employs TRBV7-9 and TRBJ2-6; possible D gene TRBD2, 5 bases. Germline V lookup: CDR1 SEHNR, CDR2 FQNEAQ (reference sequence). This CDR3 has 17 residues. V was cut by 6 bases and J by 0 bases, with 15 bases left in between. CDR3 region: CASRPSPLSSGANVLTF. CDR3 sequence (DNA): TGTGCCAGCAGACCTAGCCCCTTAAGCTCTGGGGCCAACGTCCTGACTTTC.

This clonotype was seen once. The chain has TRBV30 and TRBJ1-4; TRBD1 aligns across 8 bases. The CDR3 loop spans 13 amino acids. V shed 3 bases and J 5 bases; nucleotides not matched to a gene: 2. Looked up from germline, CDR1 is GTSNPN and CDR2 is SVGIG (reference sequence). The CDR3 DNA follows: TGTGCCTGGAGGGGACAGGCAAATGAAAAACTGTTTTTT. It is translated as CAWRGQANEKLFF.

The gene calls are TRBV28 and TRBJ2-5; 13 bases match TRBD2. Germline V lookup: CDR1 MDHEN, CDR2 SYDVKM. CDR3 length: 15 amino acids. The trim removed 5 bases at V and 4 bases at J, leaving 4 bases unmatched. The CDR3 DNA sequence: TGTGCCAGCAGTACTCGGACTAGCGGGGGAGAGACCCAGTACTTC. As protein: CASSTRTSGGETQYF.

The chain combines TRBV27 with TRBJ1-6; 7 bases are a match to TRBD1. V was clipped by 10 bases and J by 7 bases; unmatched bases: 16. Germline V gene data show CDR1 as MNHEY and CDR2 as SMNVEV (reference sequence). The CDR3 spans 16 residues. The CDR3 DNA reads TGTGCCACCAAAACCTTAGAGGGGACAGCCAATTCACCCCTCCACTTT. Translated: CATKTLEGTANSPLHF.

This clonotype is medium-sized (0.01 to 0.1%) within its sample. This chain uses TRBV6-1 with TRBJ1-2; 8 nucleotides align to TRBD1. The CDR3 runs 15 residues. Germline lookup yields CDR1 MNHNS and CDR2 SASEGT. V was pared by 1 base and J by 7 bases, with 8 bases of the junction left unmatched. CDR3 sequence reads: CASSEVQGAPFGYTF. The CDR3 region has the DNA TGTGCCAGCAGTGAAGTGCAGGGGGCGCCTTTTGGCTACACCTTC.

The chain links TRBV20-1 to TRBJ2-7; 7 bases are a match to TRBD2. J was trimmed by 0 bases and V by 7 bases; bases with no gene match: 9. This CDR3 has 14 residues. Germline V lookup: CDR1 DFQATT, CDR2 SNEGSKA (reference sequence). CDR3 DNA sequence: TGCAGTGGTAATGAGCGGGGCTACTCCTACGAGCAGTACTTC. It encodes CSGNERGYSYEQYF.

This clonotype counts as medium-sized. This chain connects TRBV6-5 to TRBJ1-2; tentative D call: TRBD1 (5 bases). This CDR3 contains 13 residues. Per germline, CDR1 MNHEY and CDR2 SVGAGI. The germline V and J ends were trimmed by 2 bases and 7 bases, with 11 bases remaining between them. The CDR3 reads CASSYGGDPGYTF. For the CDR3, the DNA is TGTGCCAGCAGTTACGGAGGGGATCCTGGCTACACCTTC.

In this sample, this clonotype turned up a few times. This sequence joins TRBV20-1 and TRBJ1-5; D gene uncertain. This CDR3 region has 14 residues. The germline V and J ends were trimmed by 4 bases and 4 bases, with 14 bases remaining between them. Germline V gene data show CDR1 as DFQATT and CDR2 as SNEGSKA (reference sequence). The CDR3 DNA is TGCAGTGCTATCGGGCCGGAGGAGAATCAGCCCCAGCATTTT. Translated, it gives CSAIGPEENQPQHF.

The gene calls are TRBV20-1 and TRBJ2-7, with TRBD2 matching 9 bases. The CDR3 is 14 residues long. In germline, CDR1 is DFQATT, CDR2 SNEGSKA (reference sequence). V gave up 5 bases and J gave up 4 bases; unmatched junction bases: 9. CDR3 in DNA: TGCAGTGCTCGACGGGCTAGCGGGATATACGAGCAGTACTTC. Translating it yields CSARRASGIYEQYF.

There are a few counts of this clonotype. Here the CDR3 DNA reads TGCAGTGTCAAGACAGGGGGAAATCAGCCCCAGCATTTT. This translates into CSVKTGGNQPQHF. The chain carries TRBV20-1 and TRBJ1-5, with 9 nucleotides matching TRBD1. This CDR3 contains 13 residues. CDR1 and CDR2 from the germline V gene are DFQATT and SNEGSKA (reference sequence). V lost 7 bases to trimming and J lost 4 bases; unmatched junction nucleotides: 5.

This clonotype has a handful of counts. The chain joins TRBV7-2 to TRBJ1-1; 10 positions agree with TRBD1. V lost 6 bases, J lost 7 bases, and 8 bases stayed unmatched. The CDR3 runs 14 residues. CDR1 and CDR2 from the germline V gene are SGHTA and FQGNSA. CDR3 sequence reads: CASRADRGADEAFF. In nucleotides, the CDR3 is TGTGCCAGCAGAGCGGACAGGGGGGCGGATGAAGCTTTCTTT.

The J gene is TRBJ1-6, the V gene TRBV3-1; D remains unclear. The CDR3 extends over 13 amino acids. V was pared by 1 base and J by 7 bases, with 5 bases between. Germline CDR1 and CDR2: LGHDT and YNNKEL (reference sequence). CDR3 nucleotides: TGTGCCAGCAGCCAAGTCTCCAATTCACCCCTCCACTTT. Translation: CASSQVSNSPLHF.

V gene TRBV19 combines with J gene TRBJ2-5, with D perhaps matching TRBD1 (6 bases). The V end was cut by 7 bases, the J end by 4 bases, with 10 bases between. Germline CDR1 is LNHDA and CDR2 is SQIVND (reference sequence). This CDR3 comprises 12 residues. The CDR3 sequence: CASKETGETQYF. DNA for the CDR3: TGTGCCAGTAAGGAGACAGGAGAGACCCAGTACTTC.

The gene calls are TRBV6-1 and TRBJ2-7, with a tentative D call TRBD2 (5 bases). Germline-derived CDR1 and CDR2 are MNHNS and SASEGT. With 6 bases removed from V and 0 bases from J, the gap between germline ends came to 12 bases. CDR3 length equals 14 residues. The CDR3, as DNA: TGTGCCAGCAGGTCCTACGGGAACTCCTACGAGCAGTACTTC. Translation: CASRSYGNSYEQYF.

This chain links TRBV20-1 with TRBJ2-5; the D is unclear. V dropped 5 bases and J dropped 1 base, with 8 bases sitting between them. The germline V gene has CDR1 DFQATT and CDR2 SNEGSKA (reference sequence). This CDR3 region has 12 residues. This CDR3 is CSALGSQETQYF. The CDR3 nucleotides read TGCAGTGCTCTCGGGTCCCAAGAGACCCAGTACTTC.

This clonotype showed up just a few times. The genes are TRBV27 and TRBJ1-5, with a possible D match to TRBD1 (6 bases). The germline V gene has CDR1 MNHEY and CDR2 SMNVEV (reference sequence). The CDR3 is made up of 15 amino acids. V was shortened by 2 bases and J by 6 bases, with 14 bases between the two germline ends. The CDR3 region has the DNA TGTGCCAGCAGTTTACGGGGGGCAGGGATTCAGCCCCAGCATTTT. As protein: CASSLRGAGIQPQHF.

This clonotype is medium-sized by share. J is TRBJ1-5 and V is TRBV27; 8 positions agree with TRBD1. V was pared by 6 bases and J by 4 bases, with 8 bases of the junction left unmatched. The CDR3 totals 15 residues. CDR1 and CDR2 (germline): MNHEY, SMNVEV (reference sequence). CDR3 nucleotides: TGTGCCAGCAGGCGTCAGGGGGCGTCGAATCAGCCCCAGCATTTT. It specifies CASRRQGASNQPQHF.

The chain links TRBV15 to TRBJ1-1, with D possibly TRBD1 on 5 matching bases. The CDR3 is made up of 17 amino acids. Germline values: CDR1 LNHNV, CDR2 YYDKDF (reference sequence). V was cut by 5 bases and J by 0 bases, with 19 bases left in between. The CDR3 sequence: CATSLPYQAGMNTEAFF. CDR3 nucleotide sequence: TGTGCCACCAGCCTACCCTATCAGGCAGGGATGAACACTGAAGCTTTCTTT.

The V gene is TRBV12-3 or TRBV12-4, the J gene TRBJ2-2; D remains unclear. The CDR3 totals 12 residues. Deletions cut 10 bases from V and 3 bases from J, with 9 bases between. The CDR3 nucleotides are TGTGCCACCCTTTCGGACACCGGGGAGCTGTTTTTT. As protein: CATLSDTGELFF.

The V and J genes are TRBV7-8 and TRBJ2-7, with no clear D. The CDR3 consists of 13 residues. In germline, CDR1 is SGHVS, CDR2 FQNEAQ. V dropped 2 bases and J dropped 2 bases, with 7 bases sitting between them. The CDR3: CASSLNGAYEQYF. CDR3 nucleotides: TGTGCCAGCAGCTTAAACGGAGCCTACGAGCAGTACTTC.

This clonotype was seen a few times. This chain joins TRBV30 and TRBJ1-6; 7 bases fit TRBD1. Losses at the gene ends were 3 bases for V and 10 bases for J; bases not matched to a gene: 12. The CDR3 length is 15 residues. The germline V gene encodes CDR1 GTSNPN and CDR2 SVGIG (reference sequence). This chain's CDR3 is CAWRGQPLLGSPLHF. As DNA, the CDR3 is TGTGCCTGGAGGGGACAGCCACTCCTAGGCTCACCCCTCCACTTT.

In this sample, this clonotype turned up a few times. The CDR3 DNA is TGTGCCAGCAGCCCGGGCCCGACGAACACTGAAGCTTTCTTT. Translating it yields CASSPGPTNTEAFF. The gene calls are TRBV6-1 and TRBJ1-1; D call uncertain. V lost 6 bases to trimming and J lost 1 base, with 12 bases between them. The length of the CDR3 is 14 residues. Per germline, CDR1 MNHNS and CDR2 SASEGT.

This chain uses TRBV11-3 with TRBJ2-7, with 7 bases matching TRBD2. The germline V gene encodes CDR1 SGHNT and CDR2 YENEEA. Unmatched junction bases numbered 7, after V lost 5 bases and J lost 3 bases. The CDR3 extends over 14 amino acids. CDR3 in amino acids: CASSPSSSGYEQYF. The DNA for the CDR3 is TGTGCCAGCAGCCCCTCTTCTAGCGGCTACGAGCAGTACTTC.

This chain links TRBV30 with TRBJ2-2; D possibly corresponds to TRBD1 (5 bases). Germline CDR1 and CDR2: GTSNPN and SVGIG (reference sequence). V was trimmed by 5 bases and J by 6 bases, leaving 7 bases between them. The CDR3 consists of 11 residues. CDR3 region: CAWGHPGELFF. The CDR3 DNA follows: TGTGCCTGGGGACACCCCGGGGAGCTGTTTTTT. Together with reference TRBV30 and TRBJ2-2, the CDR3 gives the full variable domain: SQTIHQWPATLVQPVGSPLSLECTVEGTSNPNLYWYRQAAGRGLQLLFYSVGIGQISSEVPQNLSASRPQDRQFILSSKKLLLSDSGFYLCAWGHPGELFFGEGSRLTVL.